This T cell receptor beta chain was sequenced in a study of T-cell memory formation after mild COVID-19. The wider study: There were largely donor-specific TCR clusters.

As regards this clonotype: Its antigen remains unidentified.

From the 5' RACE reads, TCRdb called clonotypes with MiXCR, one entry per CDR3 protein. The table lists 580,000 or so distinct CDR3 sequences, 15% to 20% of them singletons, with just over 8% in the top ten. This CDR3 contains 14 residues. Germline lookup yields CDR1 SGHDT and CDR2 YYEEEE. V lost 4 bases and J lost 2, with 12 bases in between. General observations from the study: CD4+ contracting clones were mainly CM and EM; CD8+ ones, EMRA.

This receptor was obtained from an adult woman who had mild COVID-19 (a few samples of this study predate the infection). Cell type and time point are not known. The sequencing sample was made of PBMCs or a T cell subset sorted from them (not recorded which). The gene calls are TRBV5-6 and TRBJ2-5; TRBD1 might be the D (6 bases). The CDR3 loop is CASSINRVQETQYF. CDR3 bases: TGTGCCAGCAGCATAAACAGGGTGCAAGAGACCCAGTACTTC. Complete variable domain (other parts from reference TRBV5-6 and TRBJ2-5): DAGVTQSPTHLIKTRGQQVTLRCSPKSGHDTVSWYQQALGQGPQFIFQYYEEEERQRGNFPDRFSGHQFPNYSSELNVNALLLGDSALYLCASSINRVQETQYFGPGTRLLVL.